This TCR beta chain was sequenced in a study of identical twins. Points from the study as a whole: Surplus twin overlap in beta out-of-frame sequences was less pronounced. The study based its conclusions on cross-sectional statistical analysis and did not follow the same donors. Out-of-frame sharing of TCR alpha in monozygotic twins was underestimated by models.

The sample holds a few counts of this clonotype. Antigen specificity is unknown. MiXCR, applied by TCRdb to the 5' RACE reads, yields one record per CDR3 protein. The table has approximately 220,000 distinct CDR3 sequences, less than 9.5% seen once. The CDR3 covers 15 residues. V was trimmed by 0 bases and J by 0 bases, leaving 9 bases between them. CDR1 SGHRS and CDR2 YFSETQ come from the germline V gene. The sequence was collected from a woman under 30 in good health. The chain uses TRBV5-1 and TRBJ1-2; D remains unclear. Input material: memory (CD45RO+) T cells sorted from blood. The CDR3 DNA reads as TGCGCCAGCAGCTTGGATGTTGGGACTAACTATGGCTACACCTTC. Protein product: CASSLDVGTNYGYTF. Full variable domain (missing parts from reference TRBV5-1 and TRBJ1-2): KAGVTQTPRYLIKTRGQQVTLSCSPISGHRSVSWYQQTPGQGLQFLFEYFSETQRNKGNFPGRFSGRQFSNSRSEMNVSTLELGDSALYLCASSLDVGTNYGYTFGSGTRLTVV.